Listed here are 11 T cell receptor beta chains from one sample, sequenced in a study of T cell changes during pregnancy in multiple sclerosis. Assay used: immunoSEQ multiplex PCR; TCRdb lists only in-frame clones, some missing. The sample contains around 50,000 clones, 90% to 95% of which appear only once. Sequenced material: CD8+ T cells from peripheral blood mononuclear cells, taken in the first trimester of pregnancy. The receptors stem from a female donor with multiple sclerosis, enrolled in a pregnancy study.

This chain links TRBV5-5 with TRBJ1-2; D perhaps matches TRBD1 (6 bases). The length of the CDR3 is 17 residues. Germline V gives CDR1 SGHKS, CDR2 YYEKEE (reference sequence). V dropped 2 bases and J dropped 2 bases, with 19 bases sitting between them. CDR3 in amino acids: CASSFTLQGIRNYGYTF. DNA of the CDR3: TGTGCCAGCAGCTTCACCCTGCAGGGGATCCGAAACTATGGCTACACCTTC. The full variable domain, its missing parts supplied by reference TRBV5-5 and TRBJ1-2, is DAGVTQSPTHLIKTRGQQVTLRCSPISGHKSVSWYQQVLGQGPQFIFQYYEKEERGRGNFPDRFSARQFPNYSSELNVNALLLGDSALYLCASSFTLQGIRNYGYTFGSGTRLTVV.

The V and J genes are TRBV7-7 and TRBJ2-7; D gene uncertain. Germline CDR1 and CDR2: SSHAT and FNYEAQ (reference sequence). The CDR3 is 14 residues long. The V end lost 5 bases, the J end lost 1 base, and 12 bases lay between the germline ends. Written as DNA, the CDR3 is TGTGCCAGCAGCCCTAGGCCTGGATCCTACGAGCAGTACTTC. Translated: CASSPRPGSYEQYF.

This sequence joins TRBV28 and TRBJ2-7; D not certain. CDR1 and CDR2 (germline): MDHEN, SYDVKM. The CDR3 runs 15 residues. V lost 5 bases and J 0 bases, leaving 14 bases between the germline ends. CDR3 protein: CASSISARSSYEQYF. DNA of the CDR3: TGTGCCAGCAGTATAAGTGCTAGGAGCTCCTACGAGCAGTACTTC.

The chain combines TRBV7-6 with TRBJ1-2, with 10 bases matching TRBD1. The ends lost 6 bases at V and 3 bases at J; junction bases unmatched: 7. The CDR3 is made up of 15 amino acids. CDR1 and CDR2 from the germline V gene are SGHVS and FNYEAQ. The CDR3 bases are TGTGCCAGCAGGGGATTGGACAGGGGGGACTATGGCTACACCTTC. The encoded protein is CASRGLDRGDYGYTF.

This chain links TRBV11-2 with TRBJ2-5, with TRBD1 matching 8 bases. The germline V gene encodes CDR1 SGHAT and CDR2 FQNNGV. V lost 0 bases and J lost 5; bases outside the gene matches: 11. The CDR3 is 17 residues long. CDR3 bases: TGTGCCAGCAGCTTAGATAGAGGTGACAGGGGTTGGGAGACCCAGTACTTC. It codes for CASSLDRGDRGWETQYF.

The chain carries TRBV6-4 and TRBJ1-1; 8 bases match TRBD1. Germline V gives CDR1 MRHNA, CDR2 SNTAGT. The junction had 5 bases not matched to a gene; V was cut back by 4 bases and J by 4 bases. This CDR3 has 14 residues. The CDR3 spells CASSVTGGGTEAFF. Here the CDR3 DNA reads TGTGCCAGCAGTGTCACAGGGGGGGGCACTGAAGCTTTCTTT.

The CDR3 region has the DNA TGTGCCAGCAGCTTCGATCCGGGACAAGCCTACGAGCAGTACTTC. Amino acids: CASSFDPGQAYEQYF. This sequence joins TRBV28 and TRBJ2-7, with TRBD1 as a possible D gene (6 bases). This CDR3 comprises 15 residues. The germline V gene encodes CDR1 MDHEN and CDR2 SYDVKM. V lost 6 bases and J 2 bases, leaving 17 bases between the germline ends. Full variable domain (missing parts from reference TRBV28 and TRBJ2-7): DVKVTQSSRYLVKRTGEKVFLECVQDMDHENMFWYRQDPGLGLRLIYFSYDVKMKEKGDIPEGYSVSREKKERFSLILESASTNQTSMYLCASSFDPGQAYEQYFGPGTRLTVT.

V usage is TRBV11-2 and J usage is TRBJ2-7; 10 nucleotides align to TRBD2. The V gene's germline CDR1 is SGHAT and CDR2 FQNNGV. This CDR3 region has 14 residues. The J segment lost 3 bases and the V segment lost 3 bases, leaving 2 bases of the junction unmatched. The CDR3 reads CASSLGLASYEQYF. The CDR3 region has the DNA TGTGCCAGCAGCTTGGGACTAGCGAGCTACGAGCAGTACTTC.

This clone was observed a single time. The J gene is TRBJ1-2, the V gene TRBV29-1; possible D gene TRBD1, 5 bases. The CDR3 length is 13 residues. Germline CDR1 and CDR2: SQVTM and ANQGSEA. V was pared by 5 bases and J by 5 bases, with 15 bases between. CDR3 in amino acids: CSVKSWQGYGYTF. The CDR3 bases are TGCAGCGTTAAGTCGTGGCAGGGTTATGGCTACACCTTC.

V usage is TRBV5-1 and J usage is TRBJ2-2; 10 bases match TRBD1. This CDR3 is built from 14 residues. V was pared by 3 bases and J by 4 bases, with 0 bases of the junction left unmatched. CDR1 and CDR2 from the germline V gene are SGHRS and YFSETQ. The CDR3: CASSWDRGTGELFF. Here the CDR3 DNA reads TGCGCCAGCAGCTGGGACAGGGGCACCGGGGAGCTGTTTTTT. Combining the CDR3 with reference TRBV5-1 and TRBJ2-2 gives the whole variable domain KAGVTQTPRYLIKTRGQQVTLSCSPISGHRSVSWYQQTPGQGLQFLFEYFSETQRNKGNFPGRFSGRQFSNSRSEMNVSTLELGDSALYLCASSWDRGTGELFFGEGSRLTVL.

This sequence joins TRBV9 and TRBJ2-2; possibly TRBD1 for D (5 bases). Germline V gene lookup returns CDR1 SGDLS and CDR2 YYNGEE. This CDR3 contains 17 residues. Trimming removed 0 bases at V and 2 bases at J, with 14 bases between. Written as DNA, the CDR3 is TGTGCCAGCAGCGTAGACAGGTCCCAACCCAACACCGGGGAGCTGTTTTTT. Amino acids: CASSVDRSQPNTGELFF.